The 11 T cell receptor beta chains below all came from one sample that was sequenced in a study of T cell repertoires in cytomegalovirus infection. TCRdb independently ran MiXCR on the reads; one entry per CDR3 protein. In the table there are about 740,000 distinct CDR3 sequences, approximately 34% of which are singletons. The sequenced sample was PBMCs. These receptors were obtained from a human donor in good health (CMV status not recorded). Some clones in this sample may be carry-over from other donors' samples.

This rearrangement joins TRBV15 to TRBJ1-1; perhaps TRBD1 as D (5 bases). CDR1 is LNHNV, CDR2 YYDKDF, per germline (reference sequence). The length of the CDR3 is 14 residues. Trimming pared 5 bases from V and 0 bases from J, leaving 10 bases between. Here the CDR3 DNA reads TGTGCCACCAGCGTCGGGGCAGTGAACACTGAAGCTTTCTTT. Encoded protein: CATSVGAVNTEAFF.

A few counts support this clonotype. The V call is TRBV6-1, the J call TRBJ2-7; tentatively, D is TRBD2 (6 bases). Between the trimmed V and J ends, which lost 2 bases and 4 bases, there was a span of 15 bases. The CDR3 loop spans 15 amino acids. Germline loops: CDR1 MNHNS, CDR2 SASEGT. The CDR3 loop is CASSEPGGRLYEQYF. In DNA form, the CDR3 reads TGTGCCAGCAGTGAACCTGGAGGGCGTTTGTACGAGCAGTACTTC.

This clonotype was seen only a few times. This chain connects TRBV28 to TRBJ2-7; 7 nucleotides align to TRBD1. Germline lookup yields CDR1 MDHEN and CDR2 SYDVKM. The CDR3 sequence is 17 residues long. V gave up 6 bases and J gave up 2 bases; unmatched junction bases: 16. This chain's CDR3 is CASRPHDGTDEAYEQYF. The CDR3 DNA is TGTGCCAGCAGGCCTCATGATGGGACAGATGAGGCCTACGAGCAGTACTTC. The full variable domain, with the rest looked up from reference TRBV28 and TRBJ2-7, is DVKVTQSSRYLVKRTGEKVFLECVQDMDHENMFWYRQDPGLGLRLIYFSYDVKMKEKGDIPEGYSVSREKKERFSLILESASTNQTSMYLCASRPHDGTDEAYEQYFGPGTRLTVT.

This clonotype was counted ten times or more. The rearrangement joins TRBV7-6 to TRBJ2-7; 7 positions match TRBD1. CDR3 length: 14 residues. V shed 5 bases, J shed 4 bases, and the junction held 8 bases outside the gene matches. CDR1 is SGHVS, CDR2 FNYEAQ, per germline. CDR3 in DNA: TGTGCCAGCAGCATCGGGACAGCAGAATACGAGCAGTACTTC. Amino acid sequence: CASSIGTAEYEQYF.

The CDR3: CASSRVQGGKETQYF. DNA for the CDR3: TGTGCCAGCAGCCGGGTACAGGGGGGGAAAGAGACCCAGTACTTC. This rearrangement joins TRBV7-4 to TRBJ2-5; weak D call: TRBD1 (8 bases). The CDR3 loop spans 15 amino acids. The germline V gene encodes CDR1 SGHVT and CDR2 SQSDAQ. V lost 5 bases to trimming and J lost 3 bases, with 16 bases between them.

Ten or more counts support this clonotype. This rearrangement joins TRBV12-3 or TRBV12-4 to TRBJ2-7; possible D gene TRBD2, 7 bases. This CDR3 spans 16 amino acids. V shed 6 bases and J shed 0 bases, with 18 bases lying between them. CDR3 residues: CASSPRGAASSYEQYF. CDR3 in DNA: TGTGCCAGCAGCCCCCGGGGGGCAGCCAGCTCCTACGAGCAGTACTTC.

In this sample, this clonotype turned up a few times. The J gene is TRBJ2-3, the V gene TRBV27; tentatively, D is TRBD1 (5 bases). Trimming took 3 bases from V and 2 from J, leaving 12 bases between them. The CDR3 length is 15 residues. Germline CDR1 MNHEY, CDR2 SMNVEV (reference sequence). For the CDR3, the DNA is TGTGCCAGCAGTTTGTTGACAGAAGTCACAGATACGCAGTATTTT. It is translated as CASSLLTEVTDTQYF.

The chain's CDR3 is CASSPSPAGLGRTEQPQHF. CDR3 sequence (DNA): TGTGCCAGCAGCCCATCCCCGGCGGGGCTCGGACGGACGGAGCAGCCCCAGCATTTT. The J gene is TRBJ1-5, the V gene TRBV5-6, with D tentatively TRBD1 (5 bases). The CDR3 is 19 amino acids. Trimming left V 4 bases short and J 7 bases short, with 30 bases between. Germline V lookup: CDR1 SGHDT, CDR2 YYEEEE.

This clonotype has just a few counts. This chain connects TRBV11-2 to TRBJ1-4; 8 bases fit TRBD1. The germline gives CDR1 SGHAT, CDR2 FQNNGV. V dropped 5 bases and J dropped 0; count of bases not matched to a gene: 5. The CDR3 spans 16 residues. This CDR3 is CASSRGDRSTNEKLFF. In DNA form, the CDR3 reads TGTGCCAGCAGCCGAGGGGACAGGTCAACTAATGAAAAACTGTTTTTT. Using reference TRBV11-2 and TRBJ1-4 for the parts outside the CDR3, the full variable domain is EAGVAQSPRYKIIEKRQSVAFWCNPISGHATLYWYQQILGQGPKLLIQFQNNGVVDDSQLPKDRFSAERLKGVDSTLKIQPAKLEDSAVYLCASSRGDRSTNEKLFFGSGTQLSVL.

This chain links TRBV19 with TRBJ1-1, with D possibly TRBD1 on 5 matching bases. From germline, CDR1 is LNHDA and CDR2 SQIVND (reference sequence). The V and J ends lost 8 bases and 1 base respectively, with 11 bases between them. The CDR3 has 13 residues. The CDR3 nucleotides read TGTGCCAGTGGGGCCCAAGGGAACACTGAAGCTTTCTTT. Protein: CASGAQGNTEAFF.

The chain carries TRBV24-1 and TRBJ2-1; TRBD2 matches at 11 bases. CDR3 length equals 18 residues. Germline assignment: CDR1 KGHDR and CDR2 SFDVKD. V gave up 5 bases and J gave up 0 bases; unmatched junction bases: 8. The CDR3 sequence: CATSARLAGGSSYNEQFF. CDR3 nucleotide sequence: TGTGCCACCAGTGCCCGCCTAGCGGGAGGATCCTCCTACAATGAGCAGTTCTTC.